This TCR beta chain came from a study of shared clonotypes between healthy human individuals. Whole-study results and caveats: Only blood was sampled; tissue repertoires likely differ. Across four donors, naive CD4 shared 5% to 5.5%, naive CD8 over 3%, memory CD4 2% to 2.5%, memory CD8 more than 0.35%.

Germline CDR1 is KGHSH and CDR2 is LQKENI. Between the trimmed V and J ends, which lost 4 bases and 2 bases, there was a span of 15 bases. The CDR3 is 15 amino acids. Per the authors' pipeline: With immunoSEQ giving junction-only sequences and no quality scores, filtering differed. Assay: immunoSEQ multiplex PCR; the TCRdb copy retains only in-frame clones and omits some. V, J and clone size derive from that table, while D and trimming were established from the DNA sequence. The sample holds around 700,000 clones, around 67% seen once. About this clone: Its antigen is as yet unknown.

Each donor was a Caucasian adult residing in Nashville, Tennessee. The rearrangement links TRBV18 to TRBJ2-7; no clear D. The source material was memory CD4+ T cells sorted from blood. As for subset: CD45RA-negative fraction. The clonotype comes from a woman aged 25-40 years in good health. This chain's CDR3 is CASSHGGRSTYEQYF. The DNA of the CDR3 is TGTGCCAGCTCACACGGCGGCCGGTCCACCTACGAGCAGTACTTC.